The T cell receptor beta chain under discussion was sequenced for a study of shared clonotypes between healthy human individuals. It was at deep level that the assay was run. Here immunoSEQ multiplex PCR was the method, and the copy in TCRdb shows in-frame clones only, minus some. The sample includes about 460,000 clones, roughly four fifths of them seen just once. The study's findings and limits: Genetic and exposure-history diversity was limited by the few donors. The sole specimen, blood, was sampled, and tissue repertoires likely differ.

Trimming removed 5 bases at V and 3 bases at J, with 13 bases between. Germline V gene lookup returns CDR1 LNHDA and CDR2 SQIVND (reference sequence). This CDR3 has 14 amino acids. Remarks on this clone: The antigen remains unidentified.

This chain connects TRBV19 to TRBJ1-2; D is ambiguous. Input material: PBMCs. This TCR was sampled from a middle-aged woman in good health. Some clones in this sample may be carry-over from other donors' samples. This CDR3 reads CASSLQFPDYGYTF. In nucleotides, the CDR3 is TGTGCCAGTAGTCTACAGTTTCCCGACTATGGCTACACCTTC. The full variable domain, with the rest looked up from reference TRBV19 and TRBJ1-2, is DGGITQSPKYLFRKEGQNVTLSCEQNLNHDAMYWYRQDPGQGLRLIYYSQIVNDFQKGDIAEGYSVSREKKESFPLTVTSAQKNPTAFYLCASSLQFPDYGYTFGSGTRLTVV.